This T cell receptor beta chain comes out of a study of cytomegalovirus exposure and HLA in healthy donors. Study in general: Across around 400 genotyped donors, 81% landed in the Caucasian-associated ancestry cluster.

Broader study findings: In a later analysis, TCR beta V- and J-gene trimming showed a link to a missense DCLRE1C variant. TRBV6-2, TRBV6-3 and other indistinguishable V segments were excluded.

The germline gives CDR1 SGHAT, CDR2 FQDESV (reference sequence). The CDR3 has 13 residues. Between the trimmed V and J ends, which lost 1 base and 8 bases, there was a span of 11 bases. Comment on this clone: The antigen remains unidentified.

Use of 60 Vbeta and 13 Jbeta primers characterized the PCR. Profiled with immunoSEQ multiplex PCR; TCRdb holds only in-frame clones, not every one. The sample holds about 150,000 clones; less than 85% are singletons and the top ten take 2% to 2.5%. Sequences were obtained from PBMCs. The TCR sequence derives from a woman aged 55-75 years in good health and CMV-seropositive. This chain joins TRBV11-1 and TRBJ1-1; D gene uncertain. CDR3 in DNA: TGTGCCAGCAGCTTAGGAGCGGGCCTAGAAGCTTTCTTT. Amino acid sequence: CASSLGAGLEAFF.